The 5 T cell receptor beta chains below all came from one sample that was sequenced in a study of T cells after somatic rescue of genetic block. The method was immunoSEQ multiplex PCR; TCRdb's version includes in-frame clones alone and lacks a portion of them. The top ten clones hold roughly 0.074% of a sample with 45,000 to 55,000 clones, 95% to 96% of them seen once. Sequencing input: peripheral blood mononuclear cells (PBMCs). Receptors were obtained from a child less than two years old.

The chain is built from TRBV7-6 and TRBJ2-5; 11 nucleotides align to TRBD2. The V gene end was trimmed by 2 bases and the J gene end by 4 bases; junction bases not matched to a gene: 0. The CDR3 has 14 residues. Germline V gene lookup returns CDR1 SGHVS and CDR2 FNYEAQ. Written as DNA, the CDR3 is TGTGCCAGCAGCTTACTAGCGGGAGGAGAGACCCAGTACTTC. As protein: CASSLLAGGETQYF. Together with reference TRBV7-6 and TRBJ2-5, the CDR3 gives the full variable domain: GAGVSQSPRYKVTKRGQDVALRCDPISGHVSLYWYRQALGQGPEFLTYFNYEAQQDKSGLPNDRFSAERPEGSISTLTIQRTEQRDSAMYRCASSLLAGGETQYFGPGTRLLVL.

The genes are TRBV28 and TRBJ2-7; the D is unclear. V lost 2 bases and J lost 0, with 11 bases in between. This CDR3 is built from 15 residues. Germline V gene sequence: CDR1 MDHEN, CDR2 SYDVKM. CDR3 bases: TGTGCCAGCAGTTTAAGGCCTATGAGCTCCTACGAGCAGTACTTC. This translates into CASSLRPMSSYEQYF.

This clone came up once. The chain links TRBV19 to TRBJ1-5; D unresolved. The germline gives CDR1 LNHDA, CDR2 SQIVND (reference sequence). V dropped 8 bases and J dropped 0 bases, with 14 bases sitting between them. The CDR3 contains 15 residues. In DNA, the CDR3 is TGTGCCAGTCGCTACAGAGACTTTAGCAATCAGCCCCAGCATTTT. Translating it yields CASRYRDFSNQPQHF.

The rearrangement links TRBV18 to TRBJ1-2, with D possibly matching TRBD1 (6 bases). Germline V gene lookup returns CDR1 KGHSH and CDR2 LQKENI. Trimming shortened V by 5 bases and J by 4 bases, and 11 bases separated the two germline ends. The CDR3 is 13 residues long. CDR3 nucleotides: TGTGCCAGCTCATCTGGACAGCTCTATGGCTACACCTTC. Translation gives CASSSGQLYGYTF.

V and J are TRBV30 and TRBJ1-2, with D unclear. The length of the CDR3 is 13 residues. The V gene's germline CDR1 is GTSNPN and CDR2 SVGIG (reference sequence). Trimming took 2 bases from V and 8 from J, leaving 15 bases between them. CDR3 residues: CAWSPGPPQGYTF. The CDR3 DNA reads TGTGCCTGGAGTCCAGGACCCCCTCAAGGCTACACCTTC.